Listed below are T cell receptor beta chains from one sample, sequenced in a study of blood T cell repertoires in COVID-19. Assay used: immunoSEQ multiplex PCR; TCRdb lists only in-frame clones, some missing. The table shows about 200,000 clones, with 75% to 95% occurring only once. Sequencing was done on a sample of peripheral blood. All receptors derive from a man in his fifties with acute or convalescent COVID-19. CDR3s include the opening cysteine and the closing phenylalanine or tryptophan. The D gene is left open where the match is weak. Rows give clone size only sometimes, using once, few, many, or a class for an expanded clone.

D,size,V,J,DNA,CDR3
TRBD1,.,TRBV5-6,TRBJ2-3,TGTGCCAGCAGCTTCTCTTTAGGACAGGTACTCACAGATACGCAGTATTTT,CASSFSLGQVLTDTQYF
.,.,TRBV4-1,TRBJ1-5,TGCGCCAGCAGCCAAGAATGGAGTAATAGCAATCAGCCCCAGCATTTT,CASSQEWSNSNQPQHF
.,.,TRBV19,TRBJ2-5,TGTGCCAGTAGTATAGGGGTCGGAGAGGCCCAGTACTTC,CASSIGVGEAQYF
.,few,TRBV15,TRBJ2-3,TGTGCCACCAGCGCTAGCGCGAGGGATACGCAGTATTTT,CATSASARDTQYF
.,.,TRBV9,TRBJ2-2,TGTGCCAGCAGCGCTAGGCTGGGGGGGCTTAACACCGGGGAGCTGTTTTTT,CASSARLGGLNTGELFF
TRBD2,once,TRBV27,TRBJ2-7,TGTGCCAGCAGTCTGACTAGCGGGATCCACGAGCAGTACTTC,CASSLTSGIHEQYF
.,once,TRBV3-1/TRBV3-2,TRBJ1-2,TGTGCCAGCAGTCCGTCGGCTAACTATGGCTACACCTTC,CASSPSANYGYTF
.,.,TRBV28,TRBJ1-4,TGTGCCAGCAGTTTGCCCGACCTGAGGGGGAGAGAAAAACTGTTTTTT,CASSLPDLRGREKLFF
TRBD2,.,TRBV5-4,TRBJ2-3,TGTGCCAGCAGCTTGACTAGCGGGGGGGGGCTCACAGATACGCAGTATTTT,CASSLTSGGGLTDTQYF
.,once,TRBV10-3,TRBJ2-5,TGTGCCATCAGTGAATACAGCCAAGAGACCCAGTACTTC,CAISEYSQETQYF
TRBD1,.,TRBV28,TRBJ2-7,TGTGCCAGCAGTTTATACAGGGGGCCCCTCTCCTACGAGCAGTACTTC,CASSLYRGPLSYEQYF
.,.,TRBV3-1/TRBV3-2,TRBJ1-6,TGTGCCAGCAGCCCCCGACAGACTAGGGTGAATTCACCCCTCCACTTT,CASSPRQTRVNSPLHF
.,once,TRBV11-2,TRBJ1-6,TGTGCCAGCAGCCCGGGACTAGTCGATTCACCCCTCCACTTT,CASSPGLVDSPLHF
.,.,TRBV28,TRBJ1-5,TGTGCCACCGGTGACAGGTCTGGGAGCAATCAGCCCCAGCATTTT,CATGDRSGSNQPQHF
TRBD1,.,TRBV7-9,TRBJ2-1,TGTGCCAGCAGCATAACCGGGACAGGGGTTTCCAATGAGCAGTTCTTC,CASSITGTGVSNEQFF
TRBD2,.,TRBV30,TRBJ2-3,TGTGCCGGTGGGACTAGCGGGAGTGATACGCAGTATTTT,CAGGTSGSDTQYF
TRBD2,.,TRBV4-2,TRBJ2-1,TGTGCCAGCAGCCAGAGGACTAGCGGGGGGTATGATGAGCAGTTCTTC,CASSQRTSGGYDEQFF
.,few,TRBV30,TRBJ2-7,TGTGCCCTTGAGTTAAACTACGAGCAGTACTTC,CALELNYEQYF
TRBD1,once,TRBV10-3,TRBJ1-6,TGTGCCATCAGCTTTGGACAGGGAGGATCCTATAATTCACCCCTCCACTTT,CAISFGQGGSYNSPLHF
.,.,TRBV18,TRBJ2-1,TGTGCCAGCTCACCAATGGGAGTCAATGAGCAGTTCTTC,CASSPMGVNEQFF
.,.,TRBV20-1,TRBJ2-5,TGCAGTGCCCTACCTAGGGAGACCCAGTACTTC,CSALPRETQYF
TRBD1,.,TRBV15,TRBJ1-5,TGTGCCACCAGCAGAGATGGGACAGGGAATCAGCCCCAGCATTTT,CATSRDGTGNQPQHF
TRBD1,.,TRBV6-2/TRBV6-3,TRBJ2-4,TGTGCCAGCAGTTGGACAGGAGGCACCAAAAACATTCAGTACTTC,CASSWTGGTKNIQYF
TRBD1,once,TRBV28,TRBJ1-3,TGTGCCAGCATCAACCAGGGGGCAGCTGGAAACACCATATATTTT,CASINQGAAGNTIYF
.,.,TRBV7-2,TRBJ1-2,TGTGCCAGCAGTTTCTCAGGAAACTATGGCTACACCTTC,CASSFSGNYGYTF
.,.,TRBV21-1,TRBJ1-6,TGTGCCAGCAGCACCCCGGACAGGGACTTT,CASSTPDRDF
.,.,TRBV2,TRBJ1-4,TGTGCCAGCAGTGACTCGCGGAAAGGAAATGAAAAACTGTTTTTT,CASSDSRKGNEKLFF
TRBD2,.,TRBV27,TRBJ2-1,TGTGCCAGCAGTTCGCAGCGGGAGGGCCGCCATTGGGAGCAGTTCTTC,CASSSQREGRHWEQFF
.,.,TRBV28,TRBJ1-2,TGTGCCAGCAGTTTGGAGACAGAGCCACTGTATGGCTACACCTTC,CASSLETEPLYGYTF
.,.,TRBV6-6,TRBJ1-2,TGTGCCAGCAGGCTTGGACAGCCCTATGGCTACACCTTC,CASRLGQPYGYTF
TRBD2,.,TRBV5-4,TRBJ2-4,TGTGCCAGCAGCTTGGCAGGGAGGGGAAACATTCAGTACTTC,CASSLAGRGNIQYF
TRBD2,once,TRBV5-4,TRBJ2-7,TGTGCCAGCAGCCCCGACACCACTAGCGGGAGGGCCAAAGAGCAGTACTTC,CASSPDTTSGRAKEQYF
.,.,TRBV7-2,TRBJ2-1,TGTGCCAGCAGCTTAGTCGGGCTAGCGTTGGGCAATGAGCAGTTCTTC,CASSLVGLALGNEQFF
TRBD1,.,TRBV30,TRBJ1-2,TGTGCCTGGCTGGCGGCAACAGGGGGCCGGGGCTACACCTTC,CAWLAATGGRGYTF
TRBD1,.,TRBV5-5,TRBJ2-3,TGTGCCAGCAGCTTAAGACAGGGGAGAGCCACAGATACGCAGTATTTT,CASSLRQGRATDTQYF
.,.,TRBV24-1,TRBJ2-1,TGTGCCACCAGTGATCAGTCGCAGGGTACAGCCTCCTACAATGAGCAGTTCTTC,CATSDQSQGTASYNEQFF